The subject of this entry is one T cell receptor beta chain. The sample is drawn from a study of blood T cell repertoires in COVID-19. Per the study methods: Amplifying reference gene primers gave estimates of nucleated cell counts. The method was immunoSEQ multiplex PCR; TCRdb's version includes in-frame clones alone and lacks a portion of them. D and trimming were read from the DNA, whereas the V and J calls and clone size are those reported in that table. Here the sample spans 200,000 to 300,000 clones, 86% being singletons. Participants' reported clinical history set cohort assignment. This CDR3 region has 14 residues. V dropped 6 bases and J dropped 8; count of bases not matched to a gene: 7. CDR1 and CDR2 from the germline V gene are MNHEY and SMNVEV (reference sequence).

The origin of this receptor is a woman in her forties or fifties who had recovered from COVID-19. Specimen: PBMCs or T cells enriched from blood (not recorded which). This chain uses TRBV27 with TRBJ1-4, with TRBD1 identical over 9 bases. CDR3 region: CASRRQGEGEKLFF. Written as DNA, the CDR3 is TGTGCCAGCAGAAGACAGGGGGAGGGGGAAAAACTGTTTTTT.